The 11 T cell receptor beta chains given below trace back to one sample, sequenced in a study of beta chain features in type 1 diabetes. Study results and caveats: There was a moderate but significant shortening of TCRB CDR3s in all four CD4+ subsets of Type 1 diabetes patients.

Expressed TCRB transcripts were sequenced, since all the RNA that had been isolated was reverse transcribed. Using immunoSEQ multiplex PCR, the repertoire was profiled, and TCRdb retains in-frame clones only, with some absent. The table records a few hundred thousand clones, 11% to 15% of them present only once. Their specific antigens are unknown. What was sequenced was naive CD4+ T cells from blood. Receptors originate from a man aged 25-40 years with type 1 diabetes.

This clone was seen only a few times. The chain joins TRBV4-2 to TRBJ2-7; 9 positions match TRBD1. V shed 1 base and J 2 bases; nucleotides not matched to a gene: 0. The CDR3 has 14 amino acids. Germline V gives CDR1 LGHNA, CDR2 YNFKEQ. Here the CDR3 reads CASSQGDRAYEQYF. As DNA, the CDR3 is TGTGCCAGCAGCCAAGGGGACAGGGCCTACGAGCAGTACTTC.

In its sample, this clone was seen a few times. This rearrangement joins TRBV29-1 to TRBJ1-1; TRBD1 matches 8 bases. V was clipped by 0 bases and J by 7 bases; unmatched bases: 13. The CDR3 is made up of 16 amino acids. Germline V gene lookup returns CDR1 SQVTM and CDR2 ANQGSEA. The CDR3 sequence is CSVEEGGTGLRIEAFF. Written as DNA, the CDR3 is TGCAGCGTTGAAGAGGGGGGGACAGGTCTACGAATTGAAGCTTTCTTT. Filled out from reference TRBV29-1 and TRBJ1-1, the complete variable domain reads SAVISQKPSRDICQRGTSLTIQCQVDSQVTMMFWYRQQPGQSLTLIATANQGSEATYESGFVIDKFPISRPNLTFSTLTVSNMSPEDSSIYLCSVEEGGTGLRIEAFFGQGTRLTVV.

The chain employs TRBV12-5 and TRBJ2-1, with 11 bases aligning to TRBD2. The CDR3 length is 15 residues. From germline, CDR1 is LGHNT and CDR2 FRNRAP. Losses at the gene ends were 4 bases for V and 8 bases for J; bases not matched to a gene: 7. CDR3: CASGWGSGGVYEQFF. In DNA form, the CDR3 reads TGTGCTAGTGGTTGGGGTAGCGGGGGGGTCTATGAGCAGTTCTTC.

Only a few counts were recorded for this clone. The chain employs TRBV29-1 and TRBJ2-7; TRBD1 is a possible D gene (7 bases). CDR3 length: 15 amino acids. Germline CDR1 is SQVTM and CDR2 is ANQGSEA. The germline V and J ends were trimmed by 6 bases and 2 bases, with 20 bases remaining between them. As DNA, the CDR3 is TGCAGCGTAGGAGACGGACAGGAGGGGGCCTACGAGCAGTACTTC. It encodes CSVGDGQEGAYEQYF.

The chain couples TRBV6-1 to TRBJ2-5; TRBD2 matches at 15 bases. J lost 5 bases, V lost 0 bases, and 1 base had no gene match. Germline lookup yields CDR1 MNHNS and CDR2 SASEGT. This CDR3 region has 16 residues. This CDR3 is CASSEAGTSGGETQYF. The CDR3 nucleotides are TGTGCCAGCAGTGAAGCGGGGACTAGCGGGGGGGAGACCCAGTACTTC.

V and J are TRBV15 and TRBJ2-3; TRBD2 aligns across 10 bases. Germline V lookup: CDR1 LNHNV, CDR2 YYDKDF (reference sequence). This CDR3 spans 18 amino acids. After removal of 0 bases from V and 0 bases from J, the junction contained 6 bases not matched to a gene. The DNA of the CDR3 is TGTGCCACCAGCAGAGATCGTGGACTAGCGGAGAGCACAGATACGCAGTATTTT. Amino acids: CATSRDRGLAESTDTQYF.

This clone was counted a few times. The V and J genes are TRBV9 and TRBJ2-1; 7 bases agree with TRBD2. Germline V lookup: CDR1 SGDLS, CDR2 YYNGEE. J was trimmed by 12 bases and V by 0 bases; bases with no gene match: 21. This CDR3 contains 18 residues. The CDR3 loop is CASSVVPTSKTTMSGQFF. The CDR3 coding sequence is TGTGCCAGCAGCGTAGTCCCGACTAGCAAAACCACAATGAGTGGGCAGTTCTTC.

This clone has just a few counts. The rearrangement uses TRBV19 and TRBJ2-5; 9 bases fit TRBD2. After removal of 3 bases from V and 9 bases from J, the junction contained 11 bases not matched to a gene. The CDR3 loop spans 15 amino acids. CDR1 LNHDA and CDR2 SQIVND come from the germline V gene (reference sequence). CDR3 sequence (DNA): TGTGCCAGTAGTATGGAAGCGGGAGGTCTCTCGTCCCAGTACTTC. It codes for CASSMEAGGLSSQYF. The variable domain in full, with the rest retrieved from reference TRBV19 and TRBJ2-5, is DGGITQSPKYLFRKEGQNVTLSCEQNLNHDAMYWYRQDPGQGLRLIYYSQIVNDFQKGDIAEGYSVSREKKESFPLTVTSAQKNPTAFYLCASSMEAGGLSSQYFGPGTRLLVL.

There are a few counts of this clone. The CDR3 is CASSPWTGTAETQYF. CDR3 sequence (DNA): TGTGCCAGCTCACCCTGGACAGGGACCGCCGAGACCCAGTACTTC. J is TRBJ2-5 and V is TRBV18; 8 positions agree with TRBD1. V shed 3 bases and J 5 bases; nucleotides not matched to a gene: 8. The CDR3 has 15 residues. Germline V gene lookup returns CDR1 KGHSH and CDR2 LQKENI.

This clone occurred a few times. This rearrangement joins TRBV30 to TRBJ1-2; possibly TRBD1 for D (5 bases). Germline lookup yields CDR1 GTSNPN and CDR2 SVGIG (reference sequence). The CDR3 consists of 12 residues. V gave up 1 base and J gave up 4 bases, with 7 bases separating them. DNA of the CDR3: TGTGCCTGGAGTGGCGGGGGCTATGGCTACACCTTC. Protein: CAWSGGGYGYTF.

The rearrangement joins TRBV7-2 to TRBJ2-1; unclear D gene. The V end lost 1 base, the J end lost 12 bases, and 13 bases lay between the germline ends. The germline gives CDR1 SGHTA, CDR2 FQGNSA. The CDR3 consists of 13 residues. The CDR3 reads CASSLDLAKRQFF. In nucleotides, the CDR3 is TGTGCCAGCAGCTTAGACCTGGCTAAGCGGCAGTTCTTC.